What follows is one T cell receptor beta chain and its context. Study processing details: Reference gene primer amplification in the assay estimated nucleated cell counts. Data came from immunoSEQ multiplex PCR; TCRdb stores just in-frame clones and leaves some out. V and J calls and clone size are those listed in that table; D and trimming were worked out from the DNA. The table lists roughly 47,000 clones, approximately 88% of them singletons. The data were obtained in a study of blood T cell repertoires in COVID-19. Study information: COVID-19 samples collected from the United States, Italy and Spain covered acute and convalescent phases. From T cells, B-cell-depleted T cells, or PBMCs came the material, which was cDNA or gDNA.

CDR1 MRHNA and CDR2 SNTAGT come from the germline V gene. Germline trimming cut 6 bases from V and 3 bases from J; bases unmatched to any gene: 3. The CDR3 totals 13 residues. The clonotype comes from a man over 45 with acute or convalescent COVID-19. The chain joins TRBV6-4 to TRBJ1-1; 8 bases agree with TRBD1. Sequencing was performed on peripheral blood. CDR3 sequence: CASRLTGDTEAFF. CDR3 DNA: TGTGCCAGCAGATTGACAGGGGACACTGAAGCTTTCTTT.